The 7 T cell receptor beta chains reported below all come from one sample, sequenced in a study of blood T cell repertoires in COVID-19. Method: immunoSEQ multiplex PCR; TCRdb's copy keeps in-frame clones and lacks some. The data show 100,000 to 150,000 clones, more than 75% seen once. Sequenced material: peripheral blood. Every receptor here comes from a man over 45 with active COVID-19.

This clone was seen a single time. The V and J genes are TRBV11-2 and TRBJ2-5, with 7 bases that match TRBD2. The V gene end was trimmed by 4 bases and the J gene end by 2 bases; junction bases not matched to a gene: 7. From germline, CDR1 is SGHAT and CDR2 FQNNGV. This CDR3 spans 15 amino acids. CDR3 in amino acids: CASSSGGLNQETQYF. The CDR3 DNA sequence: TGTGCCAGCAGCTCGGGGGGACTGAATCAAGAGACCCAGTACTTC. The full variable domain, in which reference TRBV11-2 and TRBJ2-5 provide the parts outside the CDR3, is EAGVAQSPRYKIIEKRQSVAFWCNPISGHATLYWYQQILGQGPKLLIQFQNNGVVDDSQLPKDRFSAERLKGVDSTLKIQPAKLEDSAVYLCASSSGGLNQETQYFGPGTRLLVL.

This chain joins TRBV9 and TRBJ1-3; D remains ambiguous. The CDR3 is made up of 18 amino acids. Trimming stripped 1 base from V and 0 bases from J, with 17 bases between. Germline lookup yields CDR1 SGDLS and CDR2 YYNGEE. CDR3 sequence reads: CASSVSIGDRSSGNTIYF. The CDR3 coding sequence is TGTGCCAGCAGCGTATCCATTGGAGACCGCAGCTCTGGAAACACCATATATTTT.

The rearrangement joins TRBV19 to TRBJ2-3; 7 positions agree with TRBD2. The germline CDR1 and CDR2 sequences are LNHDA and SQIVND (reference sequence). With V trimmed by 6 bases and J by 5 bases, 8 bases remained unmatched. CDR3 length equals 14 residues. The CDR3 region is CASRSQRGGDTQYF. CDR3 DNA sequence: TGTGCCAGTAGAAGCCAGCGGGGTGGAGATACGCAGTATTTT.

This chain joins TRBV12-3 or TRBV12-4 and TRBJ2-7, with D uncertain. The CDR3 extends over 13 amino acids. The V end was cut by 6 bases, the J end by 2 bases, with 11 bases between. In DNA, the CDR3 is TGTGCCAGCAGCGCCGACGGAGCCTACGAGCAGTACTTC. It translates to CASSADGAYEQYF.

The rearrangement uses TRBV6-5 and TRBJ1-1; D uncertain. The CDR3 has 14 residues. Trimming removed 0 bases at V and 1 base at J, with 6 bases between. Per the germline V gene, CDR1 is MNHEY and CDR2 is SVGAGI. CDR3 protein: CASSYSEGNTEAFF. CDR3 DNA: TGTGCCAGCAGTTACTCGGAGGGGAACACTGAAGCTTTCTTT.

The rearrangement uses TRBV3-1 (or the pseudogene TRBV3-2) and TRBJ2-3, with a possible D match to TRBD2 (7 bases). V lost 1 base and J 6 bases, leaving 14 bases between the germline ends. CDR3 length: 15 residues. The germline CDR1 and CDR2 sequences are LGHDT and YNNKEL (reference sequence). The CDR3 loop reads CASSQGRRGLDTQYF. CDR3 nucleotides: TGTGCCAGCAGCCAAGGTCGGCGGGGGCTCGATACGCAGTATTTT.

This chain connects TRBV7-2 to TRBJ2-2; 10 positions match TRBD1. Germline loops: CDR1 SGHTA, CDR2 FQGNSA. CDR3 length: 14 amino acids. V shed 6 bases, J shed 3 bases, and the junction held 1 base outside the gene matches. In DNA form, the CDR3 reads TGTGCCAGCAGGGGACAGGGGCACACCGGGGAGCTGTTTTTT. Translated: CASRGQGHTGELFF.